A single sample gave rise to the 3 T cell receptor beta chains below, sequenced in a study of CD8 T cells in ankylosing spondylitis. TCRdb fed the 5' RACE reads into MiXCR, producing one record per CDR3 protein. The table records around 230,000 distinct CDR3 sequences, 8% to 9.5% of them present only once. Specimen: blood, either unsorted or a sorted T cell fraction (not recorded which). The origin of the receptors is a male donor with ankylosing spondylitis or in good health (not recorded which).

At least ten counts were recorded for this clonotype. The chain employs TRBV20-1 and TRBJ2-3, with 8 nucleotides matching TRBD1. The germline V gene encodes CDR1 DFQATT and CDR2 SNEGSKA (reference sequence). The CDR3 has 15 amino acids. Germline trimming cut 3 bases from V and 0 bases from J; bases unmatched to any gene: 5. The CDR3 sequence is CSASLRQGSTDTQYF. The DNA for the CDR3 is TGCAGTGCTAGCCTCCGACAGGGGAGCACAGATACGCAGTATTTT.

This clonotype came up a few times. The CDR3: CASSLDRGIDEQFF. In DNA form, the CDR3 reads TGCGCCAGCAGCTTGGACAGGGGCATAGATGAGCAGTTCTTC. The chain joins TRBV5-1 to TRBJ2-1; 7 positions match TRBD1. This CDR3 is built from 14 residues. Germline V CDR1 and CDR2: SGHRS, YFSETQ. V shed 0 bases and J 8 bases; nucleotides not matched to a gene: 5.

This clonotype was seen ten or more times. The rearrangement uses TRBV5-5 and TRBJ2-7; D is perhaps TRBD1 (6 bases). This CDR3 region has 15 residues. V lost 0 bases and J lost 11, with 21 bases in between. In germline, CDR1 is SGHKS, CDR2 YYEKEE (reference sequence). CDR3 nucleotides: TGTGCCAGCAGCTTGGATCTGGGGGCCACGCGTCAAAAGTACTTC. This gives the protein CASSLDLGATRQKYF.